The 8 T cell receptor beta chains reported below all come from one sample, sequenced in a study of chemoradiotherapy in HPV16-positive cancers. Generated by immunoSEQ multiplex PCR, the TCRdb table keeps only in-frame clones and is missing some. Here the sample spans approximately 20,000 clones, around 88% being singletons. The specimen was blood, collected from a patient who underwent chemoradiotherapy. These TCRs come from a human donor with HPV-associated anogenital cancer.

This chain uses TRBV5-1 with TRBJ2-5; a possible D gene is TRBD2 (7 bases). The CDR3 extends over 15 amino acids. V was cut by 0 bases and J by 5 bases, with 14 bases left in between. Germline loops: CDR1 SGHRS, CDR2 YFSETQ. This CDR3 reads CASSLASGGVETQYF. The CDR3, as DNA: TGCGCCAGCAGCTTGGCTTCGGGGGGCGTGGAGACCCAGTACTTC.

The chain uses TRBV6-4 and TRBJ1-2; possible D gene TRBD1, 6 bases. CDR1 and CDR2 from the germline V gene are MRHNA and SNTAGT. CDR3 size: 13 residues. V gave up 2 bases and J gave up 8 bases, with 12 bases separating them. CDR3 sequence: CASSDTGLGGYTF. The CDR3 DNA reads TGTGCCAGCAGTGACACAGGGTTGGGAGGCTACACCTTC.

The chain is built from TRBV7-2 and TRBJ1-2, with D possibly TRBD1 on 6 matching bases. This CDR3 contains 14 residues. Germline values: CDR1 SGHTA, CDR2 FQGNSA. Trimming left V 7 bases short and J 0 bases short, with 12 bases between. The CDR3 loop reads CASTRDNSNYGYTF. The CDR3 bases are TGTGCCAGCACCAGGGACAATTCTAACTATGGCTACACCTTC.

This clone was seen a single time. This chain connects TRBV7-9 to TRBJ1-4; D is ambiguous. Trimming pared 2 bases from V and 8 bases from J, leaving 6 bases between. Germline lookup yields CDR1 SEHNR and CDR2 FQNEAQ (reference sequence). The CDR3 consists of 12 residues. DNA of the CDR3: TGTGCCAGCAGCTTAACGGAGGAAAAACTGTTTTTT. This translates into CASSLTEEKLFF. Together with reference TRBV7-9 and TRBJ1-4, the CDR3 gives the full variable domain: DTGVSQNPRHKITKRGQNVTFRCDPISEHNRLYWYRQTLGQGPEFLTYFQNEAQLEKSRLLSDRFSAERPKGSFSTLEIQRTEQGDSAMYLCASSLTEEKLFFGSGTQLSVL.

The chain recombines TRBV6-1 with TRBJ1-6, with 7 bases fitting TRBD1. The CDR3 length is 16 residues. CDR1 and CDR2 (germline): MNHNS, SASEGT. Losses at the gene ends were 4 bases for V and 0 bases for J; bases not matched to a gene: 3. CDR3 sequence: CASSGDRGSYNSPLHF. Here the CDR3 DNA reads TGTGCCAGCAGTGGGGACAGAGGCTCCTATAATTCACCCCTCCACTTT.

Of note for this clone: It is likely a read error, because the conserved phenylalanine at the end of the CDR3 is missing. The limits of the CDR3 on the DNA are not certain, so only TCRdb's listed CDR3 is given. The V call is TRBV3-2, the J call TRBJ2-6; the table assigns TRBD2, which was not confirmed against the DNA. TRBV3-2 counts as a pseudogene. The CDR3 is 9 residues long, ends included. This CDR3 reads CASSYLRVP.

The rearrangement uses TRBV7-2 and TRBJ2-1; 11 bases line up with TRBD2. The CDR3 consists of 16 residues. In germline, CDR1 is SGHTA, CDR2 FQGNSA. Trimming at V came to 3 bases and at J to 5 bases, leaving 6 bases not matched to a gene. In nucleotides, the CDR3 is TGTGCCAGCAGCTTTCGACTAGCGGGGATCAACAATGAGCAGTTCTTC. Encoded protein: CASSFRLAGINNEQFF.

This clone was found once. J is TRBJ2-7 and V is TRBV6-1, with D possibly being TRBD2 (5 bases). The germline CDR1 and CDR2 sequences are MNHNS and SASEGT. The V end was cut by 7 bases, the J end by 0 bases, with 13 bases between. The CDR3 consists of 14 residues. The CDR3 loop reads CASTRGLSSYEQYF. As DNA, the CDR3 is TGTGCCAGCACCCGGGGATTAAGCTCCTACGAGCAGTACTTC.